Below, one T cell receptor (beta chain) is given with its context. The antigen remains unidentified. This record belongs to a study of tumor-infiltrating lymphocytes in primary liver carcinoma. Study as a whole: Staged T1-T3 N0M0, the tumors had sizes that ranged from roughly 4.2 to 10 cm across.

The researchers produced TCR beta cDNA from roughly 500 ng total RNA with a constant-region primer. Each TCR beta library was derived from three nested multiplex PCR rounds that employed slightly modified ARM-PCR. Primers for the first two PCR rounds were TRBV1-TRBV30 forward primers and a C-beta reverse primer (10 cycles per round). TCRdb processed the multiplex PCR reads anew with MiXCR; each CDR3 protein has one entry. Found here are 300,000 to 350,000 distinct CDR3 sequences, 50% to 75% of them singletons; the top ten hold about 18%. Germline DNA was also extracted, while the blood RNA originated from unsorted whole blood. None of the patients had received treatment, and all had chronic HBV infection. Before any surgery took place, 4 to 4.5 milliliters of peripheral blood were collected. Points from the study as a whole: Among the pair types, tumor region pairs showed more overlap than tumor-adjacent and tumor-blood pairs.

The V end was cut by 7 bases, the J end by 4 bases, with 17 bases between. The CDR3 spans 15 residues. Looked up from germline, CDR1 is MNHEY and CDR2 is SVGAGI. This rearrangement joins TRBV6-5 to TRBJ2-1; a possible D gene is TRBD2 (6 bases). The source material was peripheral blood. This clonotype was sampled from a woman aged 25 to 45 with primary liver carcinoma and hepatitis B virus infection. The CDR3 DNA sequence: TGTGCCAGCACTTGGCAGGATAGCGGTTACAATGAGCAGTTCTTC. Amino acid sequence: CASTWQDSGYNEQFF.